Listed here are 19 T cell receptor beta chains from one sample, sequenced in a study of cytomegalovirus exposure and HLA in healthy donors. Repertoires were generated with immunoSEQ multiplex PCR, while TCRdb's copy carries only in-frame clones and drops some. The data contain 150,000 to 180,000 clones, around 84% of them singletons. The sequenced sample was PBMCs. These receptors were taken from a human donor in good health.

The chain has TRBV29-1 and TRBJ1-2, with TRBD1 as a possible D gene (5 bases). Germline V gene sequence: CDR1 SQVTM, CDR2 ANQGSEA. The CDR3 is 12 amino acids. V shed 4 bases and J shed 0 bases, with 6 bases lying between them. Here the CDR3 DNA reads TGCAGCGTTGGGGGGGCTAACTATGGCTACACCTTC. Residues: CSVGGANYGYTF.

CDR3 sequence: CASSYGTGVTNEQFF. The CDR3, as DNA: TGTGCCAGCAGTTACGGGACAGGGGTAACTAATGAGCAGTTCTTC. This rearrangement joins TRBV2 to TRBJ2-1; 10 bases are shared with TRBD1. Germline V gene lookup returns CDR1 SNHLY and CDR2 FYNNEI. The length of the CDR3 is 15 residues. V was pared by 5 bases and J by 7 bases, with 8 bases of the junction left unmatched.

This CDR3 reads CASSLARVSGYTF. CDR3 nucleotides: TGTGCCAGCAGCCTCGCGAGGGTTTCTGGCTACACCTTC. V is TRBV28 and J is TRBJ1-2; D is ambiguous. CDR1 is MDHEN, CDR2 SYDVKM, per germline. This CDR3 region has 13 residues. Trimming cost V 6 bases and J 7 bases, with 15 bases left between them.

V and J are TRBV6-5 and TRBJ1-2, with a tentative D call TRBD1 (5 bases). The CDR3 length is 14 residues. Germline CDR1 and CDR2: MNHEY and SVGAGI. Between the trimmed V and J ends, which lost 6 bases and 8 bases, there was a span of 19 bases. In nucleotides, the CDR3 is TGTGCCAGCAGAAACCAGGGCCGTCCGACGGGCTACACCTTC. This translates into CASRNQGRPTGYTF.

V is TRBV5-5 and J is TRBJ2-7, with no clear D. The CDR3 length is 13 residues. Trimming removed 0 bases from V and 1 base from J, with 5 bases in between. The germline gives CDR1 SGHKS, CDR2 YYEKEE (reference sequence). In nucleotides, the CDR3 is TGTGCCAGCAGCTTGGCGACATCCTACGAGCAGTACTTC. Encoded protein: CASSLATSYEQYF. Looking up the rest from reference TRBV5-5 and TRBJ2-7 gives the full variable domain: DAGVTQSPTHLIKTRGQQVTLRCSPISGHKSVSWYQQVLGQGPQFIFQYYEKEERGRGNFPDRFSARQFPNYSSELNVNALLLGDSALYLCASSLATSYEQYFGPGTRLTVT.

The gene calls are TRBV19 and TRBJ2-1; 7 bases map to TRBD2. V gave up 9 bases and J gave up 7 bases; unmatched junction bases: 12. The CDR3 extends over 14 amino acids. CDR1 and CDR2 from the germline V gene are LNHDA and SQIVND (reference sequence). CDR3 DNA: TGTGCCAGCGAGGGGACGCGGGGGATGAATGAGCAGTTCTTC. It translates to CASEGTRGMNEQFF. The whole variable domain, filled in from reference TRBV19 and TRBJ2-1, reads DGGITQSPKYLFRKEGQNVTLSCEQNLNHDAMYWYRQDPGQGLRLIYYSQIVNDFQKGDIAEGYSVSREKKESFPLTVTSAQKNPTAFYLCASEGTRGMNEQFFGPGTRLTVL.

The genes are TRBV2 and TRBJ1-5; no clear D gene. The ends were cut back, 10 bases at V and 3 bases at J, with 13 bases in the middle. The CDR3 is 13 residues long. Germline values: CDR1 SNHLY, CDR2 FYNNEI. CDR3 in amino acids: CATLEGPNQPQHF. CDR3 nucleotides: TGTGCCACCCTGGAGGGTCCCAATCAGCCCCAGCATTTT.

This sequence joins TRBV28 and TRBJ1-3, with D unclear. This CDR3 contains 13 residues. CDR1 is MDHEN and CDR2 is SYDVKM in the germline V gene. The ends were cut back, 6 bases at V and 0 bases at J, with 6 bases in the middle. CDR3: CASSGGSGNTIYF. In DNA, the CDR3 is TGTGCCAGCAGCGGAGGCTCTGGAAACACCATATATTTT.

This clone was seen just once. This sequence joins TRBV5-4 and TRBJ1-3; 8 bases map to TRBD1. With V trimmed by 3 bases and J by 4 bases, 6 bases remained unmatched. The germline CDR1 and CDR2 sequences are SGHNT and YYREEE (reference sequence). The CDR3 length is 15 residues. The CDR3 region is CASSYEGQGGNTIYF. CDR3 sequence (DNA): TGTGCCAGCAGCTATGAAGGACAGGGCGGAAACACCATATATTTT.

The chain recombines TRBV19 with TRBJ2-7, with 7 bases aligning to TRBD1. V was clipped by 2 bases and J by 3 bases; unmatched bases: 4. In germline, CDR1 is LNHDA, CDR2 SQIVND (reference sequence). This CDR3 contains 14 residues. This CDR3 is CASSITDRNYEQYF. CDR3 DNA: TGTGCCAGTAGTATAACGGACAGGAACTACGAGCAGTACTTC.

The chain couples TRBV2 to TRBJ2-6, with D hard to call. V was cut by 7 bases and J by 0 bases, with 10 bases left in between. Germline assignment: CDR1 SNHLY and CDR2 FYNNEI. The CDR3 has 15 amino acids. The CDR3 loop reads CASTQVNSGANVLTF. CDR3 bases: TGTGCCAGCACTCAGGTCAACTCTGGGGCCAACGTCCTGACTTTC.

The CDR3, as DNA: TGTGCCAGCAGCTTAGATCTGGTAGGGGGAAGGGTCAAAAACATTCAGTACTTC. It yields the protein CASSLDLVGGRVKNIQYF. This chain uses TRBV11-2 with TRBJ2-4; a weak D match, TRBD1 (6 bases). The CDR3 sequence is 18 residues long. In germline, CDR1 is SGHAT, CDR2 FQNNGV. Trimming pared 0 bases from V and 3 bases from J, leaving 18 bases between.

The genes are TRBV28 and TRBJ1-4, with D possibly TRBD1 on 6 matching bases. Germline V CDR1 and CDR2: MDHEN, SYDVKM. This CDR3 has 13 amino acids. Trimming shortened V by 0 bases and J by 8 bases, and 7 bases separated the two germline ends. CDR3 bases: TGTGCCAGCAGTTTATGGCAGGGGGAAAAACTGTTTTTT. As protein: CASSLWQGEKLFF. Full variable domain (remainder filled in from reference TRBV28 and TRBJ1-4): DVKVTQSSRYLVKRTGEKVFLECVQDMDHENMFWYRQDPGLGLRLIYFSYDVKMKEKGDIPEGYSVSREKKERFSLILESASTNQTSMYLCASSLWQGEKLFFGSGTQLSVL.

The chain carries TRBV10-3 and TRBJ1-2; 7 bases map to TRBD1. Germline CDR1 ENHRY, CDR2 SYGVKD. This CDR3 has 13 amino acids. With V trimmed by 6 bases and J by 7 bases, 8 bases remained unmatched. The CDR3 region is CAIRAGTEGGYTF. In DNA, the CDR3 is TGTGCCATCAGGGCCGGGACAGAGGGTGGCTACACCTTC.

This clone was picked up a small number of times. This chain uses TRBV7-9 with TRBJ1-2; 8 nucleotides line up with TRBD1. The CDR3 spans 14 residues. With V trimmed by 5 bases and J by 4 bases, 6 bases remained unmatched. CDR1 is SEHNR, CDR2 FQNEAQ, per germline (reference sequence). CDR3 nucleotide sequence: TGTGCCAGCAGCAAACAGGGGGTTGGCTATGGCTACACCTTC. Protein product: CASSKQGVGYGYTF.

The J gene is TRBJ2-5, the V gene TRBV5-1; D is possibly TRBD2 (5 bases). The CDR3 covers 14 residues. V lost 1 base and J 3 bases, leaving 10 bases between the germline ends. Germline values: CDR1 SGHRS, CDR2 YFSETQ. The CDR3 reads CASSLSTTEETQYF. In DNA, the CDR3 is TGCGCCAGCAGCTTGTCGACTACGGAAGAGACCCAGTACTTC.

The rearrangement joins TRBV6-6 to TRBJ2-7; 8 bases fit TRBD2. Germline CDR1 MNHNY, CDR2 SVGAGI (reference sequence). V shed 6 bases and J 0 bases; nucleotides not matched to a gene: 10. The CDR3 contains 16 residues. The CDR3 is CASRDSGGPVSYEQYF. CDR3 nucleotides: TGTGCCAGCAGGGATTCGGGGGGGCCGGTCTCCTACGAGCAGTACTTC.

Here the CDR3 reads CASSPTPGYEQYF. CDR3 DNA sequence: TGTGCCAGCTCACCAACGCCAGGCTACGAGCAGTACTTC. The rearrangement joins TRBV18 to TRBJ2-7; D gene uncertain. The ends were cut back, 2 bases at V and 3 bases at J, with 8 bases in the middle. CDR1 and CDR2 (germline): KGHSH, LQKENI. This CDR3 comprises 13 residues.

V gene TRBV29-1 combines with J gene TRBJ2-1, with 12 bases aligning to TRBD2. The CDR3 extends over 20 amino acids. V gave up 2 bases and J gave up 3 bases; unmatched junction bases: 17. Germline V gene lookup returns CDR1 SQVTM and CDR2 ANQGSEA. CDR3 amino acids: CSVEPGWGLAGDFNYNEQFF. For the CDR3, the DNA is TGCAGCGTTGAACCCGGTTGGGGACTAGCGGGCGACTTCAACTACAATGAGCAGTTCTTC.